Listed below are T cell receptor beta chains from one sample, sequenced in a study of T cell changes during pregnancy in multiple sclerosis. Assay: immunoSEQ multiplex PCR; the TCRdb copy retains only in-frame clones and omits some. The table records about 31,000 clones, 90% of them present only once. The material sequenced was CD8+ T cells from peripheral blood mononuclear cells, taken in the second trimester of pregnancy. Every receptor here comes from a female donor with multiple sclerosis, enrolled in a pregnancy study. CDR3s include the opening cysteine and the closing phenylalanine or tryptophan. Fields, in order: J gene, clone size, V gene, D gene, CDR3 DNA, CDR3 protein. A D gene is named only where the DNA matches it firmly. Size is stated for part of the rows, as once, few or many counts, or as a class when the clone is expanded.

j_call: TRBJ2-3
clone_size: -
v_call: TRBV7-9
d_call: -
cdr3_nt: TGTGCCAGCAGCTTGGGGAGGCGGGTCGACACAGATACGCAGTATTTT
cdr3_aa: CASSLGRRVDTDTQYF

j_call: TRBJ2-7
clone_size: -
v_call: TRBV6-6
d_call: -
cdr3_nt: TGTGCCAGCAGTAACCTGGGCTCCACCTACGAGCAGTACTTC
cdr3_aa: CASSNLGSTYEQYF

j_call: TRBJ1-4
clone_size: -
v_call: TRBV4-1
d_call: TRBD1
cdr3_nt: TGCGCCAGCAGGCGCCGGGACAGTGCAACTAATGAAAAACTGTTTTTT
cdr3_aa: CASRRRDSATNEKLFF

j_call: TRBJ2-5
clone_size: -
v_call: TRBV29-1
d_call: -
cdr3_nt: TGCAGCAGCGATCACTTCCAAGAGACCCAGTACTTC
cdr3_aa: CSSDHFQETQYF

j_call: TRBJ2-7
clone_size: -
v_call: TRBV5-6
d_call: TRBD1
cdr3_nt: TGTGCCAGCAGCCCGGAGTACGGACAGGGTAGAAACGAGCAGTACTTC
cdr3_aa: CASSPEYGQGRNEQYF

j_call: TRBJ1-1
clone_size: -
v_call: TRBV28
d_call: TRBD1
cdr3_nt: TGTGCCAGCAGGCAGGGGGCGGCTGAAGCTTTCTTT
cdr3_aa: CASRQGAAEAFF

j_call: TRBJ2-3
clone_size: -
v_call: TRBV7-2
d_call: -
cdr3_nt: TGTGCCAGCAGCTCGGTGGAGGGACGGGATCCAGATACGCAGTATTTT
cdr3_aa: CASSSVEGRDPDTQYF

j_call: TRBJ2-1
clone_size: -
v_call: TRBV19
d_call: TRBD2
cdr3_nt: TGTGCCAGTAGTATAGTCTTGACTAGCGGGGGCCTTAGCTCCTACAATGAGCAGTTCTTC
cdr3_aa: CASSIVLTSGGLSSYNEQFF

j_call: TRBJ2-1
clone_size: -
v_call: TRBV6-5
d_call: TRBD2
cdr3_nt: TGTGCCAGCAGTTACGGAGCGGGGCGTCTTTACAATGAGCAGTTCTTC
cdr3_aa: CASSYGAGRLYNEQFF

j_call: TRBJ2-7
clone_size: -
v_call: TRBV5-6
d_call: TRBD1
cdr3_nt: TGTGCCAGCAGCTTGGGGGACAGCTCCTACGAGCAGTACTTC
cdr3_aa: CASSLGDSSYEQYF

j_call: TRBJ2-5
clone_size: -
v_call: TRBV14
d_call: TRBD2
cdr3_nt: TGTGCCAGCAGCCTTGGACTAGCGGGAAGGCATTTTCAAGAGACCCAGTACTTC
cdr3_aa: CASSLGLAGRHFQETQYF

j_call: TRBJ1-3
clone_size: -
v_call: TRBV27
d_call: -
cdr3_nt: TGTGCCAGCAGTTTCAGTGGCTCTGGAAACACCATATATTTT
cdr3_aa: CASSFSGSGNTIYF

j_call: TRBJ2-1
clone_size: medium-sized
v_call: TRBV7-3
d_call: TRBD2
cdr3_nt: TGTGCCAGCAGTCCCGGCCTCGGGGAGGGCTATGAGCAGTTCTTC
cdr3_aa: CASSPGLGEGYEQFF

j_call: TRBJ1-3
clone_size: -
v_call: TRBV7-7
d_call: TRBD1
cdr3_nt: TGTGCCAGCAGCACGGGACAGAGCTCTGGAAACACCATATATTTT
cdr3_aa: CASSTGQSSGNTIYF

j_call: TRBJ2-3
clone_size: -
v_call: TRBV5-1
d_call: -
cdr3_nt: TGCGCCAGCAGCTTGGGCAGGGGGGAAGATACGCAGTATTTT
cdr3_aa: CASSLGRGEDTQYF

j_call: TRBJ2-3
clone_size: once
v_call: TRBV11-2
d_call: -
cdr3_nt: TGTGCCAGCAGCTTAGTACGTGGGCAAACCACAGATACGCAGTATTTT
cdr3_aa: CASSLVRGQTTDTQYF

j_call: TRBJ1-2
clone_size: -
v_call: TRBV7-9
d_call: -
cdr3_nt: TGTGCCAGCAGCTTAGCTGGTTCTGACCAGGTCGGCTACACCTTC
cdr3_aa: CASSLAGSDQVGYTF

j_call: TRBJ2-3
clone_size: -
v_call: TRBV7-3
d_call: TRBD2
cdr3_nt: TGTGCCAGCAGCCCGCAAGGACTAGCTCCGACCACAGATACGCAGTATTTT
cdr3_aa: CASSPQGLAPTTDTQYF

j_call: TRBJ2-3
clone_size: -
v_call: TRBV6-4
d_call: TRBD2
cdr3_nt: TGTGCCAGCAGTGACATAGCGGGAGCGGCAGATACGCAGTATTTT
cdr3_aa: CASSDIAGAADTQYF

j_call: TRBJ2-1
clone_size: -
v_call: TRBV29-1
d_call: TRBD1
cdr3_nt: TGCAGCGTTGAGGGCGACAGGGTCCATGAGCAGTTCTTC
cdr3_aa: CSVEGDRVHEQFF

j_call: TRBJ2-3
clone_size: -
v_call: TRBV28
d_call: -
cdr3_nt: TGTGCCAGCAGTTTATCTGGCCCGGCGGCAGGCACAGATACGCAGTATTTT
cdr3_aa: CASSLSGPAAGTDTQYF